The next 15 T cell receptor beta chains were all read from a single sample in a study of CD8 T cells in ankylosing spondylitis (dated by TCRdb to the late 2010s). The protocol used for the library was 5' RACE. Data came from an Illumina HiSeq 2500. The public reads were run again by TCRdb, first through fastp at Q25 and then through MiXCR, and only productive beta chains were kept. Duplicate CDR3 protein sequences are folded into a single record with the most common DNA and genes. This sample lists tens of thousands of distinct CDR3 sequences; over 5% were detected once. About 5% of the sample belongs to the ten largest clones. The sequencing input was synovial fluid, either unsorted or a sorted T cell fraction (not recorded which). These TCRs come from a male donor with ankylosing spondylitis.

In its sample, this clonotype was seen many times. The rearrangement links TRBV6-1 to TRBJ1-1, with D maybe TRBD1 (6 bases). The CDR3 totals 13 residues. V was trimmed by 2 bases and J by 5 bases, leaving 9 bases between them. The germline V gene has CDR1 MNHNS and CDR2 SASEGT. This CDR3 reads CASSEQGSTEAFF. CDR3 coding DNA: TGTGCCAGCAGTGAACAGGGGTCAACTGAAGCTTTCTTT.

This clonotype turned up a few times. This chain links TRBV5-5 with TRBJ2-3; perhaps TRBD1 as D (5 bases). V was pared by 3 bases and J by 3 bases, with 11 bases between. Germline loops: CDR1 SGHKS, CDR2 YYEKEE (reference sequence). The CDR3 spans 14 residues. CDR3 loop: CASSSRVRTDTQYF. The CDR3 region has the DNA TGTGCCAGCAGCTCCAGGGTGAGAACAGATACGCAGTATTTT. The full variable domain, with the rest looked up from reference TRBV5-5 and TRBJ2-3, is DAGVTQSPTHLIKTRGQQVTLRCSPISGHKSVSWYQQVLGQGPQFIFQYYEKEERGRGNFPDRFSARQFPNYSSELNVNALLLGDSALYLCASSSRVRTDTQYFGPGTRLTVL.

This clonotype was counted ten times or more. CDR3 sequence (DNA): TGCGCCAGCAGCCAACGCCAGGGCCTACTTACTAGCGGAGGCAATGAGCAGTTCTTC. Protein product: CASSQRQGLLTSGGNEQFF. V gene TRBV4-1 combines with J gene TRBJ2-1, with 8 bases lining up with TRBD2. Germline CDR1 and CDR2: MGHRA and YSYEKL. The length of the CDR3 is 19 residues. J was trimmed by 6 bases and V by 2 bases; bases with no gene match: 18.

This clonotype was detected only a few times. This sequence joins TRBV6-2 or TRBV6-3 and TRBJ2-7; a weak D match, TRBD1 (5 bases). CDR3 size: 13 residues. Germline assignment: CDR1 MNHEY and CDR2 SVGEGT. V shed 6 bases and J shed 6 bases, with 15 bases lying between them. CDR3 DNA sequence: TGTGCCAGCAGCCGGACATACGTAAGCGAGCAGTACTTC. Protein sequence: CASSRTYVSEQYF.

This clonotype was detected a few times. The rearrangement joins TRBV7-2 to TRBJ2-6; 7 bases map to TRBD1. V shed 3 bases and J 0 bases; nucleotides not matched to a gene: 2. Germline V CDR1 and CDR2: SGHTA, FQGNSA. The CDR3 sequence is 16 residues long. CDR3 sequence (DNA): TGTGCCAGCAGCTTGGGACAGCACTCTGGGGCCAACGTCCTGACTTTC. Protein: CASSLGQHSGANVLTF.

In this sample, this clonotype turned up many times. The chain is built from TRBV28 and TRBJ2-5; 8 bases agree with TRBD1. This CDR3 has 14 amino acids. V trimming: 5 bases; J trimming: 1 base; junction bases outside the gene matches: 3. Germline V gives CDR1 MDHEN, CDR2 SYDVKM. The CDR3 nucleotides read TGTGCCAGCAGTACAACAGGGGGCCAAGAGACCCAGTACTTC. Translation: CASSTTGGQETQYF.

The rearrangement links TRBV5-1 to TRBJ2-1, with D possibly being TRBD2 (6 bases). Looked up from germline, CDR1 is SGHRS and CDR2 is YFSETQ. V lost 2 bases, J lost 3 bases, and 12 bases lay in between. This CDR3 is 15 amino acids long. CDR3 sequence: CASSFRSGRYNEQFF. CDR3 nucleotide sequence: TGCGCCAGCAGCTTTCGTAGCGGACGCTACAATGAGCAGTTCTTC.

In this sample, this clonotype turned up many times. The V and J genes are TRBV5-5 and TRBJ2-7; D is possibly TRBD1 (7 bases). Germline V gene data show CDR1 as SGHKS and CDR2 as YYEKEE (reference sequence). CDR3 length: 14 residues. V was shortened by 0 bases and J by 3 bases, with 10 bases between the two germline ends. As DNA, the CDR3 is TGTGCCAGCAGCTTGGCCAGGGGGGTCTACGAGCAGTACTTC. This encodes CASSLARGVYEQYF.

The sample holds many counts of this clonotype. The V call is TRBV11-1, the J call TRBJ1-2; perhaps TRBD1 as D (6 bases). The CDR3 length is 14 residues. V shed 0 bases and J shed 6 bases, with 11 bases lying between them. The germline V gene encodes CDR1 SGHAT and CDR2 FQDESV (reference sequence). DNA of the CDR3: TGTGCCAGCAGCTTAGCGCTGGCAGGGGATGGCTACACCTTC. Translated, it gives CASSLALAGDGYTF.

This clonotype is medium-sized in the sample. The CDR3 sequence is CASSPWGQGKQYF. The DNA for the CDR3 is TGTGCCAGCAGTCCTTGGGGACAGGGGAAGCAGTACTTC. The chain combines TRBV2 with TRBJ2-7, with 10 bases matching TRBD1. CDR1 is SNHLY, CDR2 FYNNEI, per germline. The V and J ends lost 5 bases and 8 bases, in that order; junction bases with no gene match: 6. The CDR3 runs to 13 residues.

This clonotype was counted a few times. The chain employs TRBV5-1 and TRBJ2-2; TRBD1 matches 7 bases. This CDR3 comprises 15 residues. Germline V gives CDR1 SGHRS, CDR2 YFSETQ. V dropped 5 bases and J dropped 2; count of bases not matched to a gene: 6. In DNA form, the CDR3 reads TGCGCCAGCAGGCCCGGGACAGACAACACCGGGGAGCTGTTTTTT. This translates into CASRPGTDNTGELFF.

The chain couples TRBV7-8 to TRBJ1-5, with D uncertain. This CDR3 has 14 residues. Germline V gives CDR1 SGHVS, CDR2 FQNEAQ. Trimming cost V 1 base and J 2 bases, with 6 bases left between them. CDR3 sequence reads: CASSLGGGNQPQHF. The DNA of the CDR3 is TGTGCCAGCAGCTTAGGGGGTGGCAATCAGCCCCAGCATTTT.

This rearrangement joins TRBV13 to TRBJ2-7, with TRBD2 matching 8 bases. The CDR3 runs 15 residues. Germline loops: CDR1 PRHDT, CDR2 FYEKMQ (reference sequence). V shed 1 base and J 3 bases; nucleotides not matched to a gene: 5. This chain's CDR3 is CASSLDRLAGYEQYF. The CDR3, as DNA: TGTGCCAGCAGCTTAGACAGGCTAGCGGGCTACGAGCAGTACTTC.

This clonotype was seen a few times. V and J are TRBV20-1 and TRBJ1-2; 10 bases match TRBD1. This CDR3 is 12 amino acids long. The V gene end was trimmed by 1 base and the J gene end by 8 bases; junction bases not matched to a gene: 1. Germline CDR1 and CDR2: DFQATT and SNEGSKA (reference sequence). The CDR3 region is CSARGTGGGYTF. DNA for the CDR3: TGCAGTGCTAGAGGGACAGGGGGAGGCTACACCTTC.

V is TRBV5-1 and J is TRBJ2-7, with 7 bases that match TRBD2. This CDR3 contains 14 residues. V trimming: 4 bases; J trimming: 0 bases; junction bases outside the gene matches: 4. From germline, CDR1 is SGHRS and CDR2 YFSETQ. This chain's CDR3 is CASSGGDRSYEQYF. The CDR3 nucleotides are TGCGCCAGCAGCGGGGGGGACCGCTCCTACGAGCAGTACTTC. Filled out from reference TRBV5-1 and TRBJ2-7, the complete variable domain reads KAGVTQTPRYLIKTRGQQVTLSCSPISGHRSVSWYQQTPGQGLQFLFEYFSETQRNKGNFPGRFSGRQFSNSRSEMNVSTLELGDSALYLCASSGGDRSYEQYFGPGTRLTVT.